Following are 9 T cell receptor beta chains from one sample sequenced in a study of blood T cell repertoires in COVID-19. Clones were sequenced by immunoSEQ multiplex PCR, and TCRdb holds only the in-frame ones, with some missing. The table lists about 230,000 clones, approximately 90% of them singletons. Sequenced material: peripheral blood. Source of these receptors: a man aged 30 to 45 with COVID-19, enrolled during active disease.

V gene TRBV30 combines with J gene TRBJ2-5; 8 nucleotides agree with TRBD2. The CDR3 length is 15 residues. From germline, CDR1 is GTSNPN and CDR2 SVGIG (reference sequence). The J segment lost 4 bases and the V segment lost 2 bases, leaving 9 bases of the junction unmatched. CDR3 region: CAWSFRGLASETQYF. The CDR3 region has the DNA TGTGCCTGGAGTTTTCGAGGACTAGCATCAGAGACCCAGTACTTC.

This clone was counted once. V is TRBV7-9 and J is TRBJ1-2; D not certain. V was pared by 2 bases and J by 6 bases, with 10 bases between. Germline CDR1 is SEHNR and CDR2 is FQNEAQ (reference sequence). This CDR3 region has 13 residues. CDR3 nucleotides: TGTGCCAGCAGCTTACCTTGGGCGCATGGCTACACCTTC. Amino acids: CASSLPWAHGYTF.

The V call is TRBV7-2, the J call TRBJ2-1; 13 bases match TRBD2. The CDR3 extends over 17 amino acids. V shed 4 bases and J 5 bases; nucleotides not matched to a gene: 8. The germline V gene has CDR1 SGHTA and CDR2 FQGNSA. The CDR3 protein is CASSSSFGTSGNNEQFF. The CDR3, as DNA: TGTGCCAGCAGCTCGTCGTTTGGGACTAGCGGGAACAATGAGCAGTTCTTC.

This chain joins TRBV6-6 and TRBJ2-7; TRBD2 might be the D (5 bases). This CDR3 is built from 15 residues. Germline CDR1 is MNHNY and CDR2 is SVGAGI (reference sequence). V lost 7 bases and J lost 7, with 23 bases in between. CDR3 bases: TGTGCCAGCACCAAGGAATTGGCAGGCTCGGGAGAGCAGTACTTC. Translated: CASTKELAGSGEQYF.

The CDR3 loop reads CASSLQGSNEKLFF. The DNA for the CDR3 is TGCGCCAGCAGCTTACAGGGGTCTAATGAAAAACTGTTTTTT. The chain employs TRBV5-1 and TRBJ1-4, with 7 bases lining up with TRBD1. The germline CDR1 and CDR2 sequences are SGHRS and YFSETQ. The length of the CDR3 is 14 residues. V shed 2 bases, J shed 3 bases, and the junction held 1 base outside the gene matches. The full variable domain, rest sourced from reference TRBV5-1 and TRBJ1-4, is KAGVTQTPRYLIKTRGQQVTLSCSPISGHRSVSWYQQTPGQGLQFLFEYFSETQRNKGNFPGRFSGRQFSNSRSEMNVSTLELGDSALYLCASSLQGSNEKLFFGSGTQLSVL.

The CDR3 loop is CASSLSLGRGSYNEQFF. Written as DNA, the CDR3 is TGTGCCAGCAGTTTATCTCTCGGCCGAGGGAGCTACAATGAGCAGTTCTTC. The chain combines TRBV27 with TRBJ2-1, with D possibly TRBD2 on 5 matching bases. Germline V lookup: CDR1 MNHEY, CDR2 SMNVEV (reference sequence). V lost 0 bases and J lost 3, with 15 bases in between. The CDR3 spans 17 residues.

The genes are TRBV24-1 and TRBJ2-2; D ambiguous. The CDR3 has 17 amino acids. V was clipped by 2 bases and J by 2 bases, with 14 bases between them. CDR1 is KGHDR and CDR2 is SFDVKD in the germline V gene. DNA for the CDR3: TGTGCCACCAGTGATTCTAGAAGTGGTTTTAACACCGGGGAGCTGTTTTTT. Translated, it gives CATSDSRSGFNTGELFF.

J is TRBJ1-4 and V is TRBV4-3, with a possible D match to TRBD1 (5 bases). The ends were cut back, 0 bases at V and 8 bases at J, with 13 bases in the middle. CDR1 is LGHNA and CDR2 is YSLEER in the germline V gene. The CDR3 extends over 15 amino acids. The DNA of the CDR3 is TGCGCCAGCAGCCAAGATCGGAGGGGAAGCGAAAAACTGTTTTTT. It yields the protein CASSQDRRGSEKLFF.

This rearrangement joins TRBV6-5 to TRBJ1-3; D gene uncertain. CDR1 MNHEY and CDR2 SVGAGI come from the germline V gene. There are 15 residues in the CDR3. V lost 2 bases and J lost 0, with 8 bases in between. In DNA form, the CDR3 reads TGTGCCAGCAGTTACCAGATATTCTCTGGAAACACCATATATTTT. This translates into CASSYQIFSGNTIYF.